Below are 29 T cell receptor beta chains sequenced from a single sample in a study of CD8+ T cells in alopecia areata. The treatment was: oral pan-JAK inhibitor, 5-10 mg twice daily. Extracted RNA was reverse transcribed, and the resulting cDNA served as sequencing template. Data came from immunoSEQ multiplex PCR; TCRdb stores just in-frame clones and leaves some out. Of about 120,000 clones listed, about three fifths are singletons. The sequencing here drew on CD8+ T cells sorted from blood, taken at week 4, from a patient treated with tofacitinib. These receptors all stem from a human donor with alopecia areata.

The count of this clone is one. The chain employs TRBV7-9 and TRBJ2-7; no firm D call. The germline V and J ends were trimmed by 5 bases and 2 bases, with 7 bases remaining between them. This CDR3 spans 12 amino acids. The germline gives CDR1 SEHNR, CDR2 FQNEAQ (reference sequence). CDR3 sequence reads: CASSQVPYEQYF. CDR3 DNA sequence: TGTGCCAGCAGCCAAGTCCCCTACGAGCAGTACTTC.

The DNA for the CDR3 is TGCAGCGTTAAGAAAACCGGGACAGGGTATGGCTACACCTTC. Translated: CSVKKTGTGYGYTF. J is TRBJ1-2 and V is TRBV29-1, with TRBD1 identical over 9 bases. V was clipped by 5 bases and J by 5 bases; unmatched bases: 9. Germline V gives CDR1 SQVTM, CDR2 ANQGSEA. CDR3 length equals 14 residues.

The CDR3 is CSGAMAANYGYTF. The CDR3 region has the DNA TGCAGCGGCGCCATGGCAGCTAACTATGGCTACACCTTC. This chain joins TRBV29-1 and TRBJ1-2, with D uncertain. V shed 7 bases and J shed 0 bases, with 12 bases lying between them. Germline V gives CDR1 SQVTM, CDR2 ANQGSEA. The CDR3 loop spans 13 amino acids.

The chain links TRBV2 to TRBJ2-1; D uncertain. This CDR3 region has 14 residues. Germline V lookup: CDR1 SNHLY, CDR2 FYNNEI. The V end was cut by 8 bases, the J end by 0 bases, with 11 bases between. The CDR3: CASGSLSSYNEQFF. The DNA for the CDR3 is TGTGCCAGCGGCTCCTTGAGCTCCTACAATGAGCAGTTCTTC.

As regards this clone: The sample carries other DNA sequences with the same CDR3. J is TRBJ2-3 and V is TRBV29-1; weak D call: TRBD2 (6 bases). Per the germline V gene, CDR1 is SQVTM and CDR2 is ANQGSEA. Trimming cost V 6 bases and J 2 bases, with 12 bases left between them. The CDR3 spans 13 residues. CDR3 sequence: CSVDGGYTDTQYF. Here the CDR3 DNA reads TGCAGCGTCGATGGGGGGTACACAGATACGCAGTATTTT.

The CDR3 sequence: CAGWDNLVYEQYF. For the CDR3, the DNA is TGCGCCGGATGGGACAACTTGGTATACGAGCAGTACTTC. The V gene is TRBV23-1, the J gene TRBJ2-7; D perhaps matches TRBD1 (6 bases). TRBV23-1 counts as an open reading frame of uncertain function. Between the trimmed V and J ends, which lost 11 bases and 4 bases, there was a span of 18 bases. The CDR3 covers 13 residues.

The chain employs TRBV30 and TRBJ1-2; D might be TRBD1 (5 bases). This CDR3 region has 11 residues. V lost 5 bases and J 8 bases, leaving 12 bases between the germline ends. Germline V gene lookup returns CDR1 GTSNPN and CDR2 SVGIG (reference sequence). The CDR3 DNA follows: TGTGCCTGGGAGGAAGGGGAGGGCTACACCTTC. Encoded protein: CAWEEGEGYTF. Combining the CDR3 with reference TRBV30 and TRBJ1-2 gives the whole variable domain SQTIHQWPATLVQPVGSPLSLECTVEGTSNPNLYWYRQAAGRGLQLLFYSVGIGQISSEVPQNLSASRPQDRQFILSSKKLLLSDSGFYLCAWEEGEGYTFGSGTRLTVV.

The V gene is TRBV29-1, the J gene TRBJ2-6; D unresolved. From germline, CDR1 is SQVTM and CDR2 ANQGSEA. V was trimmed by 1 base and J by 0 bases, leaving 7 bases between them. This CDR3 spans 15 amino acids. The CDR3 spells CSVEVWDSGANVLTF. As DNA, the CDR3 is TGCAGCGTTGAAGTCTGGGACTCTGGGGCCAACGTCCTGACTTTC.

The V gene is TRBV4-1, the J gene TRBJ1-5; D gene ambiguous. Trimming removed 0 bases from V and 6 bases from J, with 3 bases in between. The CDR3 spans 12 residues. CDR1 and CDR2 (germline): MGHRA, YSYEKL. In nucleotides, the CDR3 is TGCGCCAGCAGCCAAGAAGGTCAGCCCCAGCATTTT. As protein: CASSQEGQPQHF.

This chain connects TRBV14 to TRBJ2-1; TRBD2 aligns across 12 bases. Germline values: CDR1 SGHDN, CDR2 FVKESK. V shed 0 bases, J shed 7 bases, and the junction held 10 bases outside the gene matches. The length of the CDR3 is 18 residues. For the CDR3, the DNA is TGTGCCAGCAGCCAAGATTTTTGGCTAGCGGGGGGGCCAAATGAGCAGTTCTTC. Protein sequence: CASSQDFWLAGGPNEQFF. Variable domain in full (rest from reference TRBV14 and TRBJ2-1): EAGVTQFPSHSVIEKGQTVTLRCDPISGHDNLYWYRRVMGKEIKFLLHFVKESKQDESGMPNNRFLAERTGGTYSTLKVQPAELEDSGVYFCASSQDFWLAGGPNEQFFGPGTRLTVL.

In its sample, this clone was seen a few times. The chain uses TRBV4-3 and TRBJ2-4; D is perhaps TRBD1 (6 bases). This CDR3 is built from 14 residues. CDR1 and CDR2 from the germline V gene are LGHNA and YSLEER. Trimming took off 0 bases at V and 8 bases at J, with 11 bases between the two ends. CDR3: CASSQDSQGHIQYF. CDR3 in DNA: TGCGCCAGCAGCCAAGATTCCCAGGGGCACATTCAGTACTTC.

J is TRBJ1-2 and V is TRBV30; possible D gene TRBD1, 5 bases. Trimming removed 0 bases from V and 5 bases from J, with 10 bases in between. This CDR3 region has 13 residues. The germline V gene has CDR1 GTSNPN and CDR2 SVGIG (reference sequence). CDR3: CAWSVLGTYGYTF. DNA of the CDR3: TGTGCCTGGAGTGTACTGGGGACGTATGGCTACACCTTC.

The chain links TRBV29-1 to TRBJ2-7; 10 bases are shared with TRBD1. This CDR3 contains 13 residues. The germline V gene has CDR1 SQVTM and CDR2 ANQGSEA. Trimming took 7 bases from V and 4 from J; bases not matched to a gene: 7. The CDR3: CSARDRGGYEQYF. DNA of the CDR3: TGCAGCGCCCGGGACAGGGGAGGGTACGAGCAGTACTTC.

The table lists this clone with a few counts. This chain links TRBV29-1 with TRBJ2-7; no reliable D call. Trimming cost V 5 bases and J 2 bases, with 10 bases left between them. CDR3 length equals 12 residues. The germline V gene encodes CDR1 SQVTM and CDR2 ANQGSEA. The CDR3 loop reads CSVWSQPYEQYF. The CDR3 nucleotides read TGCAGCGTTTGGTCCCAACCCTACGAGCAGTACTTC.

The chain uses TRBV7-9 and TRBJ1-6, with a weak D call TRBD1 (5 bases). Germline V gene lookup returns CDR1 SEHNR and CDR2 FQNEAQ (reference sequence). V shed 2 bases and J shed 5 bases, with 16 bases lying between them. The CDR3 runs 17 residues. CDR3 bases: TGTGCCAGCAGCTTATTGGGGCCGACAGAAGATAATTCACCCCTCCACTTT. This encodes CASSLLGPTEDNSPLHF. The variable domain in full, completed from reference TRBV7-9 and TRBJ1-6, reads DTGVSQNPRHKITKRGQNVTFRCDPISEHNRLYWYRQTLGQGPEFLTYFQNEAQLEKSRLLSDRFSAERPKGSFSTLEIQRTEQGDSAMYLCASSLLGPTEDNSPLHFGNGTRLTVT.

This clone was seen ten or more times. V gene TRBV9 combines with J gene TRBJ2-1, with 7 nucleotides matching TRBD2. This CDR3 contains 15 residues. The ends lost 4 bases at V and 1 base at J; junction bases unmatched: 5. The germline V gene encodes CDR1 SGDLS and CDR2 YYNGEE. The CDR3 protein is CASSPLAESYNEQFF. Written as DNA, the CDR3 is TGTGCCAGCAGCCCCCTAGCGGAATCCTACAATGAGCAGTTCTTC.

This clone has just a few counts. The CDR3 DNA reads TGTGCCAGCAGCAATTTAAAAACCCCGGGAGGGAGAGACACGGGTGAGCAGTTCTTC. As protein: CASSNLKTPGGRDTGEQFF. This sequence joins TRBV7-9 and TRBJ2-1; 8 bases fit TRBD2. With V trimmed by 5 bases and J by 9 bases, 24 bases remained unmatched. CDR1 is SEHNR, CDR2 FQNEAQ, per germline (reference sequence). The CDR3 has 19 residues.

The CDR3 here is CSVVVVNGGYTF. DNA for the CDR3: TGCAGCGTTGTAGTCGTCAATGGTGGCTACACCTTC. V is TRBV29-1 and J is TRBJ1-2, with unresolved D. CDR3 length equals 12 residues. Trimming left V 4 bases short and J 7 bases short, with 13 bases between. Germline CDR1 reads SQVTM; CDR2 reads ANQGSEA.

This chain connects TRBV27 to TRBJ2-2; no firm D call. This CDR3 has 15 residues. V gave up 6 bases and J gave up 0 bases, with 11 bases separating them. CDR1 is MNHEY, CDR2 SMNVEV, per germline (reference sequence). The CDR3 region has the DNA TGTGCCAGCAGCCGCGACGCAACGAACACCGGGGAGCTGTTTTTT. Protein product: CASSRDATNTGELFF.

V usage is TRBV4-3 and J usage is TRBJ2-2, with TRBD2 matching over 11 bases. The germline gives CDR1 LGHNA, CDR2 YSLEER. The CDR3 is 17 amino acids. Trimming took 2 bases from V and 4 from J; bases not matched to a gene: 6. The CDR3, as DNA: TGCGCCAGCAGCCAATCTAGCGGGGGGATATTCACCGGGGAGCTGTTTTTT. As protein: CASSQSSGGIFTGELFF.

This clone has only one observation. The chain uses TRBV30 and TRBJ2-1; D gene ambiguous. Germline V lookup: CDR1 GTSNPN, CDR2 SVGIG (reference sequence). Trimming took 0 bases from V and 8 from J, leaving 11 bases between them. This CDR3 has 13 amino acids. The CDR3 region has the DNA TGTGCCTGGAGTGTCGAAATGCAGGATGAGCAGTTCTTC. This sequence encodes CAWSVEMQDEQFF.

The genes are TRBV5-6 and TRBJ2-7; 10 positions agree with TRBD1. The germline V gene encodes CDR1 SGHDT and CDR2 YYEEEE. The trim removed 6 bases at V and 6 bases at J, leaving 6 bases unmatched. The length of the CDR3 is 13 residues. CDR3 nucleotides: TGTGCCAGCACCTGGGGGGACAGGGGCGAGCAGTACTTC. This translates into CASTWGDRGEQYF.

The chain links TRBV5-6 to TRBJ2-7, with TRBD1 matching over 7 bases. The CDR3 is made up of 12 amino acids. V trimming: 4 bases; J trimming: 3 bases; junction bases outside the gene matches: 1. In germline, CDR1 is SGHDT, CDR2 YYEEEE. The CDR3 loop is CASSGDSYEQYF. In DNA, the CDR3 is TGTGCCAGCAGCGGGGACAGCTACGAGCAGTACTTC.

The rearrangement links TRBV28 to TRBJ2-1, with D possibly being TRBD1 (6 bases). This CDR3 spans 13 amino acids. V lost 7 bases, J lost 8 bases, and 15 bases lay in between. Germline values: CDR1 MDHEN, CDR2 SYDVKM. The DNA of the CDR3 is TGTGCCAGCATTGAACAGGGAGAAGATGAGCAGTTCTTC. The encoded protein is CASIEQGEDEQFF.

The chain carries TRBV28 and TRBJ2-3; 10 positions agree with TRBD1. The CDR3 has 15 amino acids. Germline V CDR1 and CDR2: MDHEN, SYDVKM. Unmatched junction bases numbered 10, after V lost 7 bases and J lost 6 bases. This CDR3 is CASTRGTGEMDTQYF. The CDR3, as DNA: TGTGCCAGCACGCGTGGGACAGGGGAAATGGATACGCAGTATTTT.

This chain links TRBV27 with TRBJ2-6, with unresolved D. Trimming stripped 4 bases from V and 0 bases from J, with 4 bases between. The CDR3 extends over 14 amino acids. Germline V CDR1 and CDR2: MNHEY, SMNVEV (reference sequence). The CDR3 DNA follows: TGTGCCAGCAGTTACAACTCTGGGGCCAACGTCCTGACTTTC. Translated: CASSYNSGANVLTF.

This chain connects TRBV30 to TRBJ2-5; TRBD2 aligns across 12 bases. The CDR3 contains 15 residues. Germline CDR1 is GTSNPN and CDR2 is SVGIG (reference sequence). V trimming: 5 bases; J trimming: 5 bases; junction bases outside the gene matches: 9. Written as DNA, the CDR3 is TGTGCCTGGGGTCCTAGCGGGGGGGCCTGGGAGACCCAGTACTTC. This encodes CAWGPSGGAWETQYF.

V is TRBV7-9 and J is TRBJ2-7; 8 positions match TRBD1. The CDR3 contains 15 residues. Germline V gives CDR1 SEHNR, CDR2 FQNEAQ (reference sequence). V shed 5 bases, J shed 0 bases, and the junction held 6 bases outside the gene matches. The CDR3 sequence: CASSHTRGPSYEQYF. The CDR3 DNA is TGTGCCAGCAGCCACACCAGGGGGCCCTCCTACGAGCAGTACTTC. The entire variable domain, with the rest obtained from reference TRBV7-9 and TRBJ2-7, is as follows: DTGVSQNPRHKITKRGQNVTFRCDPISEHNRLYWYRQTLGQGPEFLTYFQNEAQLEKSRLLSDRFSAERPKGSFSTLEIQRTEQGDSAMYLCASSHTRGPSYEQYFGPGTRLTVT.

This clone was recorded a few times. The gene calls are TRBV6-1 and TRBJ2-7; 13 bases agree with TRBD2. Unmatched junction bases numbered 0, after V lost 2 bases and J lost 2 bases. The CDR3 consists of 15 residues. CDR1 MNHNS and CDR2 SASEGT come from the germline V gene. The CDR3 sequence is CASSETSGGAYEQYF. CDR3 DNA: TGTGCCAGCAGTGAAACTAGCGGGGGGGCCTACGAGCAGTACTTC.